This T cell receptor (beta chain) was recovered during a study of CD8+CD57+ T cells in acquired aplastic anemia. Whole-study findings and limits: Overlapping CD8+ CDR3 repertoires of patients and controls contained approximately 28 shared sequences.

Genomic DNA served as template for TCR beta VDJ and CDR3 profiling. TCRdb reprocessed the reads via MiXCR and lists one record per CDR3 protein. The sample consists of tens of thousands of distinct CDR3 sequences, about 70% of them appearing once. The CDR3 spans 13 residues. V shed 6 bases, J shed 5 bases, and the junction held 6 bases outside the gene matches. This clonotype was detected ten times or more. The antigen remains unidentified. The chain recombines TRBV12-3 or TRBV12-4 with TRBJ1-1; 7 bases map to TRBD1. Material: sorted CD4+, CD8+, or CD8+CD57+ T cells (not recorded which) from PBMCs. The sequence was collected from a human donor in good health, serving as a control. The DNA for the CDR3 is TGTGCCAGCAGAGGGCAGGGGGTAACTGAAGCTTTCTTT. This translates into CASRGQGVTEAFF.